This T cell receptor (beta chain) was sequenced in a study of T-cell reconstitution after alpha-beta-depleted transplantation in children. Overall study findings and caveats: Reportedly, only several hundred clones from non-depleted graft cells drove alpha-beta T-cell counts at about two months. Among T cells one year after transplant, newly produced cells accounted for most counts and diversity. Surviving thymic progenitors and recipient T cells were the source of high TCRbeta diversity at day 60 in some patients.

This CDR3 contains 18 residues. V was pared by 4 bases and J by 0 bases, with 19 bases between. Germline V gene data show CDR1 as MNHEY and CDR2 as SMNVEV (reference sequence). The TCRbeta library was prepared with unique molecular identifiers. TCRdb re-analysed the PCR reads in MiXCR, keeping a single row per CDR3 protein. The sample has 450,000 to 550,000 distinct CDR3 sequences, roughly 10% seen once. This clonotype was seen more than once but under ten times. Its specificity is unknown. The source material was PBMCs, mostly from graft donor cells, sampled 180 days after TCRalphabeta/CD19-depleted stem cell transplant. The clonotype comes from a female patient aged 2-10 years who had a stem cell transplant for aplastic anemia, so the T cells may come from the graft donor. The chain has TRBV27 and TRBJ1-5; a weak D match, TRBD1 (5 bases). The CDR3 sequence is CASSSRVRIGDSNQPQHF. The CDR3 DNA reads TGTGCCAGCAGTTCCCGGGTCCGGATAGGGGATAGCAATCAGCCCCAGCATTTT.